There are a few counts of the clone carrying this TCR beta chain. This record comes from a study of beta chain features in type 1 diabetes. CDR3 length equals 14 residues. Germline loops: CDR1 LGHNA, CDR2 YNFKEQ. The trim removed 3 bases at V and 4 bases at J, leaving 4 bases unmatched. Reverse transcribing all isolated RNA meant expressed TCRB transcripts were sequenced. Generated by immunoSEQ multiplex PCR, the TCRdb table keeps only in-frame clones and is missing some. Among 150,000 or so clones, 40% to 60% were seen once, and the ten largest hold under 0.45%. The clonotype comes from a young man in good health. Sequenced material: Tregs from blood. The chain employs TRBV4-2 and TRBJ1-2; 8 bases align to TRBD1. DNA of the CDR3: TGTGCCAGCAGCCATGAGGACAGGGCCTATGGCTACACCTTC. Residues: CASSHEDRAYGYTF.